This is a list of T cell receptor beta chains from one sample in a study of blood T cell repertoires in COVID-19. Generated by immunoSEQ multiplex PCR, the TCRdb table keeps only in-frame clones and is missing some. Of 400,000 to 500,000 clones in the sample, around nine tenths were seen once. Sequenced sample: PBMCs or T cells enriched from blood (not recorded which). These receptors all stem from a middle-aged woman who had recovered from COVID-19. Each CDR3 is given with its conserved first and last residue. The order of the fields is D gene, clone size, V gene, J gene, CDR3 length, CDR3 DNA, CDR3 protein. D genes are given only for firm matches. Clone size, where shown, is once, few, many, or a class for clones that have expanded.

d_gene: .; abundance: .; v_gene: TRBV9; j_gene: TRBJ2-2; len: 14; CDR3nt: TGTGCCAGCAGCGTAGCCGTTCCCACCGGGGAGCTGTTTTTT; CDR3aa: CASSVAVPTGELFF
d_gene: .; abundance: .; v_gene: TRBV7-2; j_gene: TRBJ1-5; len: 15; CDR3nt: TGTGCCAGCAGCTTAGTACAGCATAGCAATCAGCCCCAGCATTTT; CDR3aa: CASSLVQHSNQPQHF
d_gene: TRBD1; abundance: .; v_gene: TRBV19; j_gene: TRBJ2-7; len: 15; CDR3nt: TGTGCCAGTAGTATCTCACAGGGGGCCATCTACGAGCAGTACTTC; CDR3aa: CASSISQGAIYEQYF
d_gene: .; abundance: .; v_gene: TRBV13; j_gene: TRBJ2-2; len: 14; CDR3nt: TGTGCCAGCAGCCCGCAGGGGTACACCGGGGAGCTGTTTTTT; CDR3aa: CASSPQGYTGELFF
d_gene: .; abundance: .; v_gene: TRBV19; j_gene: TRBJ2-1; len: 16; CDR3nt: TGTGCCAGTAGTCCTAGGGACTCCAGCTCCTACAATGAGCAGTTCTTC; CDR3aa: CASSPRDSSSYNEQFF
d_gene: .; abundance: .; v_gene: TRBV29-1; j_gene: TRBJ1-5; len: 13; CDR3nt: TGCAGCGTTGACACAGGGCCCGGGTATCCCCAGCATTTT; CDR3aa: CSVDTGPGYPQHF
d_gene: .; abundance: .; v_gene: TRBV7-8; j_gene: TRBJ2-1; len: 15; CDR3nt: TGTGCCAGCAGCGTCCGGGACTCGGATTACAATGAGCAGTTCTTC; CDR3aa: CASSVRDSDYNEQFF
d_gene: .; abundance: once; v_gene: TRBV11-2; j_gene: TRBJ1-2; len: 13; CDR3nt: TGTGCCAGCAGCTTAGTGAACGGTTATGGCTACACCTTC; CDR3aa: CASSLVNGYGYTF
d_gene: .; abundance: .; v_gene: TRBV13; j_gene: TRBJ1-1; len: 15; CDR3nt: TGTGCCAGCAGCATGGGGGGGCAGGGTGCCGCTGAAGCTTTCTTT; CDR3aa: CASSMGGQGAAEAFF
d_gene: .; abundance: .; v_gene: TRBV19; j_gene: TRBJ2-5; len: 14; CDR3nt: TGTGCCAGTAAAAATCTGGGGTGGAGGGAGACCCAGTACTTC; CDR3aa: CASKNLGWRETQYF
d_gene: .; abundance: .; v_gene: TRBV7-2; j_gene: TRBJ1-1; len: 14; CDR3nt: TGTGCCAGCAGCCCCTCCAACTGGAACACTGAAGCTTTCTTT; CDR3aa: CASSPSNWNTEAFF
d_gene: TRBD1; abundance: .; v_gene: TRBV3-1/TRBV3-2; j_gene: TRBJ1-2; len: 15; CDR3nt: TGTGCCAGCAGCGGACAGGGTAAACGGATAAACGGCTACACCTTC; CDR3aa: CASSGQGKRINGYTF
d_gene: .; abundance: .; v_gene: TRBV12-2; j_gene: TRBJ2-5; len: 14; CDR3nt: TGTGCAAGAAAAGGGACTCTAAGGGGAGAGACCCAGTACTTC; CDR3aa: CARKGTLRGETQYF
d_gene: TRBD1; abundance: .; v_gene: TRBV10-1; j_gene: TRBJ1-2; len: 13; CDR3nt: TGCGCCAGCAGCCCAGGACAGGGAAATGGCTACACCTTC; CDR3aa: CASSPGQGNGYTF
d_gene: TRBD2; abundance: .; v_gene: TRBV5-6; j_gene: TRBJ2-5; len: 16; CDR3nt: TGTGCCAGCAGCTTGTACATGACCGCGGGGGAGCAGACCCAGTACTTC; CDR3aa: CASSLYMTAGEQTQYF
d_gene: .; abundance: .; v_gene: TRBV4-3; j_gene: TRBJ2-1; len: 16; CDR3nt: TGCGCCAGCAGCCAACTCGCGGAGGGGAGGCACAATGAGCAGTTCTTC; CDR3aa: CASSQLAEGRHNEQFF
d_gene: .; abundance: .; v_gene: TRBV18; j_gene: TRBJ2-7; len: 13; CDR3nt: TGTGCCAGCTCACCAGGAGGGGTAGGCGAGCAGTACTTC; CDR3aa: CASSPGGVGEQYF
d_gene: .; abundance: .; v_gene: TRBV7-2; j_gene: TRBJ2-5; len: 16; CDR3nt: TGTGCCAGCAGCTTAGTCTCGAGGTTCGTTCAAGAGACCCAGTACTTC; CDR3aa: CASSLVSRFVQETQYF
d_gene: TRBD1; abundance: .; v_gene: TRBV25-1; j_gene: TRBJ1-1; len: 14; CDR3nt: TGTGCCAGCAGACAGACAGGGTTAAACACTGAAGCTTTCTTT; CDR3aa: CASRQTGLNTEAFF
d_gene: TRBD1; abundance: .; v_gene: TRBV24-1; j_gene: TRBJ2-7; len: 18; CDR3nt: TGTGCCACCAGTGATCCGCAGGGCGGACAGGGGGATTTCTACGAGCAGTACTTC; CDR3aa: CATSDPQGGQGDFYEQYF
d_gene: TRBD1; abundance: .; v_gene: TRBV19; j_gene: TRBJ1-1; len: 15; CDR3nt: TGTGCCAGTAGTGCCCGACAGGGGGCTGGCTCTGAAGCTTTCTTT; CDR3aa: CASSARQGAGSEAFF
d_gene: .; abundance: .; v_gene: TRBV18; j_gene: TRBJ1-2; len: 14; CDR3nt: TGTGCCAGCTCACCACCTGGGACTGGCTATGGCTACACCTTC; CDR3aa: CASSPPGTGYGYTF
d_gene: .; abundance: .; v_gene: TRBV18; j_gene: TRBJ2-3; len: 16; CDR3nt: TGTGCCAGCTCACCACCCGCCCGGGAGACGACAGATACGCAGTATTTT; CDR3aa: CASSPPARETTDTQYF
d_gene: TRBD1; abundance: .; v_gene: TRBV7-2; j_gene: TRBJ2-5; len: 17; CDR3nt: TGTGCCAGCAGGGGAGACAGGGGGCTGATTGAGGGAGAGACCCAGTACTTC; CDR3aa: CASRGDRGLIEGETQYF
d_gene: .; abundance: .; v_gene: TRBV4-1; j_gene: TRBJ1-2; len: 14; CDR3nt: TGCGCCAGCAGCCAAGATGCGGGTTACTATGGCTACACCTTC; CDR3aa: CASSQDAGYYGYTF